The T cell receptor (beta chain) under discussion was sequenced for a study of shared clonotypes between healthy human individuals. Only in-frame clones appear in the TCRdb table, and some are missing; sequencing was by immunoSEQ multiplex PCR. The sample has about 2.1 million clones; about 92% are singletons. CD45RO-negative, CCR7-positively selected cells formed the naive CD8 fraction, excluding terminally differentiated effector memory CD45RA+ cells. The CDR3 is 17 amino acids. Germline values: CDR1 SGHDN, CDR2 FVKESK. J was trimmed by 3 bases and V by 2 bases; bases with no gene match: 11. Sequencing was performed on naive CD8+ T cells from PBMCs. The V and J genes are TRBV14 and TRBJ1-1, with TRBD1 matching over 8 bases. The sequence was obtained from a man aged 18 to 29 in good health. Some clones in this sample may be carry-over from other donors' samples. The CDR3 loop reads CASSQPGGWGSDTEAFF. CDR3 sequence (DNA): TGTGCCAGCAGCCAACCAGGGGGCTGGGGGTCGGACACTGAAGCTTTCTTT.